Described below is a single T cell receptor beta chain sequence and its context. This entry belongs to a study of blood T cell repertoires in COVID-19. About the research overall: The origin of the acute and convalescent COVID-19 samples was the United States, Italy and Spain. In each case, the material was cDNA or gDNA derived from T cells, B-cell-depleted T cells, or PBMCs.

The junction had 7 bases not matched to a gene; V was cut back by 10 bases and J by 9 bases. The V gene's germline CDR1 is MDHEN and CDR2 SYDVKM. The CDR3 runs to 12 residues. Per the study methods: From reference gene primer amplification, estimates of nucleated cell counts were derived. Assay used: immunoSEQ multiplex PCR; TCRdb lists only in-frame clones, some missing. Clone size and V and J calls were adopted from that table, with D and trimming inferred from the DNA. The sample lists 450,000 to 500,000 clones; roughly 85% were seen once. The sequence came from a human donor in a cohort sampled during active COVID-19. The chain links TRBV28 to TRBJ2-1; TRBD1 matches at 9 bases. Sequencing was performed on peripheral blood. The CDR3, as DNA: TGTGCCATCTGGGACAGGGAGACTGAGCAGTTCTTC. Encoded protein: CAIWDRETEQFF. Supplemented by reference TRBV28 and TRBJ2-1, the full variable domain reads DVKVTQSSRYLVKRTGEKVFLECVQDMDHENMFWYRQDPGLGLRLIYFSYDVKMKEKGDIPEGYSVSREKKERFSLILESASTNQTSMYLCAIWDRETEQFFGPGTRLTVL.